The 27 T cell receptor beta chains below were found in one sample sequenced in a study of T cell changes during pregnancy in multiple sclerosis. Repertoires were generated with immunoSEQ multiplex PCR, while TCRdb's copy carries only in-frame clones and drops some. The sample has tens of thousands of clones, roughly 89% seen once; the top ten hold roughly 5%. The sequences come from peripheral blood, collected after pregnancy. The receptor source for this set is a female donor in good health, enrolled as a control in a pregnancy study.

This clone showed up just a few times. The chain uses TRBV2 and TRBJ1-4, with 7 nucleotides matching TRBD1. The CDR3 totals 13 residues. Germline V gene data show CDR1 as SNHLY and CDR2 as FYNNEI. Trimming removed 9 bases from V and 4 bases from J; junction bases left unmatched: 5. The CDR3 DNA is TGTGCCAGGGAGACAGGGATTAATGAAAAACTGTTTTTT. Its protein product is CARETGINEKLFF.

The chain recombines TRBV10-3 with TRBJ2-2; weak D call: TRBD2 (6 bases). CDR3 length: 18 residues. Germline V gene sequence: CDR1 ENHRY, CDR2 SYGVKD. Trimming stripped 4 bases from V and 4 bases from J, with 22 bases between. This CDR3 reads CAISGLPPRREPTGELFF. The CDR3 DNA follows: TGTGCCATCAGTGGGCTTCCTCCCCGGCGGGAACCCACCGGGGAGCTGTTTTTT.

The CDR3 spells CASSRLGLCRGPSSYNEQFF. CDR3 in DNA: TGCGCCAGCAGTCGATTAGGACTGTGCAGGGGCCCTAGCTCCTACAATGAGCAGTTCTTC. The chain recombines TRBV23-1 with TRBJ2-1, with TRBD1 as a possible D gene (6 bases). TRBV23-1 is annotated as an ORF whose role is uncertain. The CDR3 has 20 amino acids. With 4 bases removed from V and 0 bases from J, the gap between germline ends came to 25 bases.

The chain employs TRBV27 and TRBJ2-7, with D perhaps TRBD1 (5 bases). Germline values: CDR1 MNHEY, CDR2 SMNVEV (reference sequence). Trimming pared 2 bases from V and 3 bases from J, leaving 11 bases between. This CDR3 region has 14 residues. The DNA of the CDR3 is TGTGCCAGCAGTTTAAAGGGGTATGACTACGAGCAGTACTTC. It specifies CASSLKGYDYEQYF.

The chain is built from TRBV30 and TRBJ2-1, with D unresolved. Germline CDR1 reads GTSNPN; CDR2 reads SVGIG (reference sequence). The CDR3 has 16 amino acids. The V gene lost 1 base and the J gene lost 10 bases, with 23 bases spanning the gap. The CDR3 DNA follows: TGTGCCTGGAGTGGAGTGGCAGGCCCCCTTTTTCGCGAGCAGTTCTTC. Translating it yields CAWSGVAGPLFREQFF.

V gene TRBV12-5 combines with J gene TRBJ1-6; D is perhaps TRBD1 (6 bases). Trimming took 7 bases from V and 6 from J, leaving 13 bases between them. From germline, CDR1 is LGHNT and CDR2 FRNRAP. There are 14 residues in the CDR3. CDR3 loop: CASAQGPANSPLHF. The CDR3, as DNA: TGTGCTAGTGCCCAGGGGCCGGCTAATTCACCCCTCCACTTT.

This chain connects TRBV29-1 to TRBJ1-4, with TRBD1 matching 7 bases. The CDR3 runs 13 residues. The germline V gene has CDR1 SQVTM and CDR2 ANQGSEA. Trimming took 4 bases from V and 8 from J; bases not matched to a gene: 7. CDR3 sequence: CSVVGPGGEKLFF. CDR3 nucleotide sequence: TGCAGCGTTGTGGGGCCAGGGGGAGAAAAACTGTTTTTT.

This sequence joins TRBV7-2 and TRBJ2-7; TRBD2 is a possible D gene (5 bases). Germline loops: CDR1 SGHTA, CDR2 FQGNSA. V was clipped by 1 base and J by 7 bases, with 11 bases between them. The CDR3 has 13 residues. The CDR3 DNA follows: TGTGCCAGCAGCTTAGGAGGGCCTGGGGAGCAGTACTTC. It encodes CASSLGGPGEQYF.

The V and J genes are TRBV7-6 and TRBJ1-4; D not certain. Germline V CDR1 and CDR2: SGHVS, FNYEAQ. V lost 1 base and J 5 bases, leaving 11 bases between the germline ends. The CDR3 length is 15 residues. CDR3 DNA sequence: TGTGCCAGCAGCTTAGAGGCCGGGATAAATGAAAAACTGTTTTTT. Its protein is CASSLEAGINEKLFF.

This chain links TRBV2 with TRBJ2-7, with D unresolved. Trimming shortened V by 6 bases and J by 3 bases, and 12 bases separated the two germline ends. The CDR3 is 13 residues long. CDR1 and CDR2 from the germline V gene are SNHLY and FYNNEI. The CDR3 spells CASSPGGNYEQYF. CDR3 coding DNA: TGTGCCAGCAGCCCCGGTGGTAACTACGAGCAGTACTTC.

V gene TRBV5-5 combines with J gene TRBJ1-2; no definite D call. Between the trimmed V and J ends, which lost 0 bases and 0 bases, there was a span of 6 bases. The germline V gene encodes CDR1 SGHKS and CDR2 YYEKEE (reference sequence). This CDR3 region has 14 residues. This CDR3 is CASSLDGSNYGYTF. CDR3 DNA sequence: TGTGCCAGCAGCTTGGACGGTTCTAACTATGGCTACACCTTC.

The chain has TRBV10-2 and TRBJ2-1, with D hard to call. Germline loops: CDR1 WSHSY, CDR2 SAAADI. The CDR3 loop spans 15 amino acids. Between the trimmed V and J ends, which lost 0 bases and 9 bases, there was a span of 15 bases. The CDR3 sequence: CASSESNPRVGEQFF. CDR3 coding DNA: TGCGCCAGCAGTGAGTCGAACCCCCGGGTAGGTGAGCAGTTCTTC.

The chain combines TRBV27 with TRBJ2-5; TRBD1 agrees at 9 bases. The CDR3 is made up of 13 amino acids. Trimming at V came to 5 bases and at J to 5 bases, leaving 3 bases not matched to a gene. Germline CDR1 reads MNHEY; CDR2 reads SMNVEV (reference sequence). The CDR3 nucleotides read TGTGCCAGCAGTCCGACAGGGGGGGAGACCCAGTACTTC. Protein: CASSPTGGETQYF.

The rearrangement joins TRBV5-8 to TRBJ1-2, with 11 bases fitting TRBD1. With V trimmed by 3 bases and J by 8 bases, 12 bases remained unmatched. The CDR3 has 16 amino acids. Per the germline V gene, CDR1 is SGHTS and CDR2 is YDEGEE. For the CDR3, the DNA is TGTGCCAGCAGCTCCCCGGGACAGGGGGTAAACCGGGGCTACACCTTC. Amino acids: CASSSPGQGVNRGYTF.

The J gene is TRBJ2-5, the V gene TRBV5-4, with 7 bases identical to TRBD2. The CDR3 spans 14 residues. Trimming removed 3 bases from V and 2 bases from J; junction bases left unmatched: 4. Germline lookup yields CDR1 SGHNT and CDR2 YYREEE (reference sequence). This CDR3 is CASSSEAGQETQYF. CDR3 sequence (DNA): TGTGCCAGCAGCTCGGAAGCGGGACAAGAGACCCAGTACTTC.

V is TRBV18 and J is TRBJ1-5; no firm D call. The CDR3 is made up of 14 amino acids. V was trimmed by 1 base and J by 1 base, leaving 5 bases between them. Germline V gene lookup returns CDR1 KGHSH and CDR2 LQKENI. CDR3 loop: CASSPQSSNQPQHF. The CDR3 nucleotides are TGTGCCAGCTCACCACAGAGCAGCAATCAGCCCCAGCATTTT.

The genes are TRBV7-2 and TRBJ2-1; D unclear. V was clipped by 1 base and J by 7 bases, with 5 bases between them. CDR3 length equals 12 residues. Germline CDR1 and CDR2: SGHTA and FQGNSA. Here the CDR3 DNA reads TGTGCCAGCAGCTTAGACGGGAATGAGCAGTTCTTC. This sequence encodes CASSLDGNEQFF.

The rearrangement joins TRBV7-8 to TRBJ1-5, with D tentatively TRBD1 (5 bases). The CDR3 has 20 amino acids. Deletions cut 4 bases from V and 2 bases from J, with 27 bases between. The V gene's germline CDR1 is SGHVS and CDR2 FQNEAQ. This chain's CDR3 is CASSSYRPGISVDGNQPQHF. The CDR3 DNA reads TGTGCCAGCAGCTCCTATCGACCAGGGATATCGGTGGATGGCAATCAGCCCCAGCATTTT. Complete variable domain (other parts from reference TRBV7-8 and TRBJ1-5): GAGVSQSPRYKVAKRGQDVALRCDPISGHVSLFWYQQALGQGPEFLTYFQNEAQLDKSGLPSDRFFAERPEGSVSTLKIQRTQQEDSAVYLCASSSYRPGISVDGNQPQHFGDGTRLSIL.

This clone was observed a single time. The CDR3 loop reads CASSSRVVTEAFF. The DNA for the CDR3 is TGTGCCAGCAGTTCCAGGGTGGTGACTGAAGCTTTCTTT. This chain joins TRBV6-6 and TRBJ1-1; D might be TRBD1 (5 bases). Trimming cost V 4 bases and J 5 bases, with 11 bases left between them. The CDR3 consists of 13 residues. Germline values: CDR1 MNHNY, CDR2 SVGAGI (reference sequence).

The V call is TRBV2, the J call TRBJ1-5; no definite D call. Germline V lookup: CDR1 SNHLY, CDR2 FYNNEI. Trimming took off 5 bases at V and 1 base at J, with 12 bases between the two ends. This CDR3 has 15 amino acids. The CDR3 is CASSPQRGSNQPQHF. The CDR3 coding sequence is TGTGCCAGCAGTCCCCAGAGAGGGAGCAATCAGCCCCAGCATTTT.

The rearrangement uses TRBV6-6 and TRBJ2-7; TRBD1 aligns across 10 bases. The V gene end was trimmed by 5 bases and the J gene end by 5 bases; junction bases not matched to a gene: 3. Germline loops: CDR1 MNHNY, CDR2 SVGAGI (reference sequence). The CDR3 sequence is 13 residues long. CDR3 amino acids: CASSTGQGDEQYF. The DNA of the CDR3 is TGTGCCAGCAGTACTGGACAGGGGGACGAGCAGTACTTC.

The V gene is TRBV19, the J gene TRBJ1-1; tentative D call: TRBD1 (6 bases). Germline V gene sequence: CDR1 LNHDA, CDR2 SQIVND (reference sequence). Trimming left V 3 bases short and J 1 base short, with 12 bases between. The CDR3 covers 15 residues. The CDR3 DNA sequence: TGTGCCAGTAGTATTAACAGGGTCGGGAACACTGAAGCTTTCTTT. This sequence encodes CASSINRVGNTEAFF.

The rearrangement joins TRBV4-1 to TRBJ1-4; TRBD1 is a possible D gene (5 bases). The germline V gene has CDR1 MGHRA and CDR2 YSYEKL. Trimming took off 2 bases at V and 6 bases at J, with 16 bases between the two ends. This CDR3 region has 16 residues. The CDR3 sequence is CASSQLMGGLDEKLFF. The DNA for the CDR3 is TGCGCCAGCAGCCAATTAATGGGGGGGTTAGATGAAAAACTGTTTTTT.

The chain carries TRBV9 and TRBJ2-1, with 9 positions matching TRBD2. Germline lookup yields CDR1 SGDLS and CDR2 YYNGEE. V shed 0 bases, J shed 1 base, and the junction held 2 bases outside the gene matches. CDR3 length: 16 residues. In DNA form, the CDR3 reads TGTGCCAGCAGCGTAGAAGCGGGAGGATCCTACAATGAGCAGTTCTTC. Translation gives CASSVEAGGSYNEQFF.

The chain has TRBV7-8 and TRBJ2-2; 12 bases match TRBD2. V dropped 2 bases and J dropped 3; count of bases not matched to a gene: 4. This CDR3 has 17 residues. From germline, CDR1 is SGHVS and CDR2 FQNEAQ. CDR3 loop: CASSLPSGGADTGELFF. The CDR3 bases are TGTGCCAGCAGCTTACCTAGCGGGGGGGCGGACACCGGGGAGCTGTTTTTT.

The chain carries TRBV27 and TRBJ1-1, with TRBD1 as a possible D gene (5 bases). The CDR3 runs to 16 residues. Trimming shortened V by 0 bases and J by 4 bases, and 15 bases separated the two germline ends. The germline V gene encodes CDR1 MNHEY and CDR2 SMNVEV (reference sequence). CDR3 nucleotide sequence: TGTGCCAGCAGTTTATCCGGAGCGACAGACCGCACTGAAGCTTTCTTT. The encoded protein is CASSLSGATDRTEAFF.

The chain employs TRBV27 and TRBJ2-1; 11 bases map to TRBD2. With 0 bases clipped from V and 10 bases from J, the junction kept 8 bases outside the gene matches. Germline CDR1 and CDR2: MNHEY and SMNVEV (reference sequence). CDR3 length: 16 residues. The CDR3 nucleotides read TGTGCCAGCAGTTTATCCGGGACTAGCGGCTCATCAGAGCAGTTCTTC. It is translated as CASSLSGTSGSSEQFF.